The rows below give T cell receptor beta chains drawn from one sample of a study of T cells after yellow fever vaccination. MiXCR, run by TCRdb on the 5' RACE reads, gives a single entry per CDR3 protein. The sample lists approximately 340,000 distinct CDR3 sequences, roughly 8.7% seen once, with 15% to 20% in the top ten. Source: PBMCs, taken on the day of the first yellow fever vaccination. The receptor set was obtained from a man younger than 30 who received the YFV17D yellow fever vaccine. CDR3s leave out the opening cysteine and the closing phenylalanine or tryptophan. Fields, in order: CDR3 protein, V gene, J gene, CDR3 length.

ATVGQKNTGELF,TRBV15,TRBJ2-2,12
ASRGDRHSNQPQH,TRBV6-1,TRBJ1-5,13
ASSLDGRWGTGANVLT,TRBV11-2,TRBJ2-6,16
ASSSGTQDSGNTIY,TRBV5-1,TRBJ1-3,14
ASSRTGRLSGNTIY,TRBV12-3/TRBV12-4,TRBJ1-3,14
ASSSSGTRYEQY,TRBV7-2,TRBJ2-7,12
ASSLGQEEQY,TRBV18,TRBJ2-7,10
ASSPSGTYTEAF,TRBV18,TRBJ1-1,12
ASRPREYQETQY,TRBV5-1,TRBJ2-5,12
AISESRQGSGELF,TRBV10-3,TRBJ2-2,13
ASSRDRGIANYGYT,TRBV4-3,TRBJ1-2,14
ASRSTGGGDTQY,TRBV6-2/TRBV6-3,TRBJ2-3,12
ASSERSGGPTGANVLT,TRBV6-1,TRBJ2-6,16
ASSQESATTYNEQF,TRBV3-1,TRBJ2-1,14
ASSPMVRGEQY,TRBV11-2,TRBJ2-7,11
ASSEPTETNYGYT,TRBV6-1,TRBJ1-2,13
ASRGQGGLSGNTIY,TRBV12-3/TRBV12-4,TRBJ1-3,14
ASSSRHAGYT,TRBV12-3/TRBV12-4,TRBJ1-2,10
AIRGDAGLSTDTQY,TRBV10-3,TRBJ2-3,14
ASTQGFRDGQPQH,TRBV6-1,TRBJ1-5,13
ASSYITLQF,TRBV6-6,TRBJ2-1,9
ASSIWDSSYEQY,TRBV7-9,TRBJ2-7,12
ASSLEQGIGALDSPLH,TRBV12-3/TRBV12-4,TRBJ1-6,16
ASSPPRAGYSRTDTQY,TRBV7-8,TRBJ2-3,16
ATSDGEETQY,TRBV24-1,TRBJ2-5,10
SVGTDLAYEQY,TRBV29-1,TRBJ2-7,11
ASSSRDGNSYEQY,TRBV4-3,TRBJ2-7,13
ASKTGGGNEQF,TRBV6-1,TRBJ2-1,11
SARDSRAREVGLNTEAF,TRBV20-1,TRBJ1-1,17
ASSYSGKGGYGYT,TRBV6-5,TRBJ1-2,13
ASSGTSVGNQPQH,TRBV27,TRBJ1-5,13
ASFSLSSYTEAF,TRBV6-1,TRBJ1-1,12
ASSLLYPYEQY,TRBV18,TRBJ2-7,11
ASSYSGGAPDTQY,TRBV6-5,TRBJ2-3,13
SARVAGRGGNTEAF,TRBV20-1,TRBJ1-1,14
ASSLTSPGQGNEQF,TRBV18,TRBJ2-1,14
ATSDSRGQANSPLH,TRBV24-1,TRBJ1-6,14
SAPGTANNEKLF,TRBV20-1,TRBJ1-4,12
ASSQVDYEQY,TRBV3-1,TRBJ2-7,10
ASSLGLAGIETQY,TRBV27,TRBJ2-5,13
ASRDWGTGTNYGYT,TRBV6-1,TRBJ1-2,14
ASSIGGLFYGYT,TRBV19,TRBJ1-2,12
ASSFFSEGNQPQH,TRBV6-2/TRBV6-3,TRBJ1-5,13
ASSLFGTFRYEQY,TRBV5-1,TRBJ2-7,13
ASSPVLGAEAF,TRBV7-2,TRBJ1-1,11
ASSIQGYGYT,TRBV7-2,TRBJ1-2,10
ASTPNTGELF,TRBV12-3/TRBV12-4,TRBJ2-2,10
ASSLGQGLTYEQY,TRBV5-1,TRBJ2-7,13
AIGTEQETQY,TRBV10-3,TRBJ2-5,10
ASSQDWSSYNSPLH,TRBV3-1,TRBJ1-6,14
ASSPMAGITGELF,TRBV7-9,TRBJ2-2,13
ASSHRDSGYT,TRBV6-2/TRBV6-3,TRBJ1-2,10
ASSSPAPNSPLH,TRBV5-1,TRBJ1-6,12